These 3 T cell receptor beta chains were all obtained from the same sample, sequenced in a study of control samples from healthy donors and cancer patients. The data were produced by immunoSEQ multiplex PCR, yet TCRdb's version contains in-frame clones alone and is incomplete. This sample yields 93,000 or so clones, of which around nine tenths are seen a single time; approximately 19% belongs to the top ten. The sequenced sample was PBMCs. The receptors were sampled from a man between 60 and 70 years old with lung cancer.

The chain uses TRBV15 and TRBJ2-7, with a weak D call TRBD1 (5 bases). With 7 bases removed from V and 7 bases from J, the gap between germline ends came to 20 bases. Per the germline V gene, CDR1 is LNHNV and CDR2 is YYDKDF (reference sequence). The CDR3 is 14 residues long. The CDR3 coding sequence is TGTGCCACCAAAATAGATGACGAAGGGGTTGAGCAGTACGTC. It codes for CATKIDDEGVEQYV.

This clone was counted a single time. The rearrangement links TRBV5-4 to TRBJ2-1; TRBD1 is a possible D gene (5 bases). Germline CDR1 SGHNT, CDR2 YYREEE (reference sequence). Trimming stripped 5 bases from V and 3 bases from J, with 15 bases between. The CDR3 consists of 15 residues. The CDR3: CASRNQGNIYNEQFF. The CDR3 region has the DNA TGTGCCAGCAGAAATCAGGGAAACATCTACAATGAGCAGTTCTTC.

This chain joins TRBV30 and TRBJ2-7, with a possible D match to TRBD1 (5 bases). This CDR3 has 15 amino acids. Germline V CDR1 and CDR2: GTSNPN, SVGIG (reference sequence). Trimming left V 0 bases short and J 5 bases short, with 17 bases between. CDR3 coding DNA: TGTGCCTGGAGTGTACTAATTCAGGGTAAGAACGAGCAGTACTTC. Translating gives CAWSVLIQGKNEQYF.